Shown below are 14 T cell receptor beta chains from a single sample sequenced in a study of cytomegalovirus exposure and HLA in healthy donors. Primers included in the PCR were 60 Vbeta and 13 Jbeta primers. Sequencing was performed with immunoSEQ multiplex PCR; in TCRdb, only in-frame clones are kept and a portion is missing. The data contain over 150,000 clones, 65% to 70% of them singletons. Sequenced: PBMCs. These receptors all stem from a woman aged 18-30 years in good health and CMV-seropositive.

The chain combines TRBV10-3 with TRBJ2-7, with D possibly matching TRBD1 (6 bases). The CDR3 consists of 14 residues. Looked up from germline, CDR1 is ENHRY and CDR2 is SYGVKD. Trimming left V 4 bases short and J 2 bases short, with 12 bases between. The DNA for the CDR3 is TGTGCCATCAGTGCCGGGACACAAGCCTACGAGCAGTACTTC. It yields the protein CAISAGTQAYEQYF.

This chain links TRBV7-3 with TRBJ2-7, with TRBD1 matching over 7 bases. V lost 8 bases and J lost 0; bases outside the gene matches: 16. From germline, CDR1 is SGHTA and CDR2 FQGTGA. The CDR3 runs 17 residues. The CDR3 nucleotides read TGTGCCAGCCCTACTTCACCACAGGGGAATAACTCCTACGAGCAGTACTTC. It codes for CASPTSPQGNNSYEQYF.

The chain joins TRBV6-1 to TRBJ1-1; 10 bases line up with TRBD1. Trimming at V came to 6 bases and at J to 6 bases, leaving 4 bases not matched to a gene. CDR1 is MNHNS and CDR2 is SASEGT in the germline V gene. This CDR3 is 13 amino acids long. CDR3: CASRTGTGAEAFF. CDR3 DNA: TGTGCCAGCAGGACCGGGACAGGGGCTGAAGCTTTCTTT.

The V call is TRBV5-1, the J call TRBJ1-2; TRBD1 aligns across 7 bases. Germline V gene data show CDR1 as SGHRS and CDR2 as YFSETQ. The CDR3 covers 14 residues. With V trimmed by 1 base and J by 8 bases, 8 bases remained unmatched. The CDR3 sequence is CASSLYTGEEGYTF. Here the CDR3 DNA reads TGCGCCAGCAGCTTGTATACAGGGGAGGAGGGCTACACCTTC.

As regards this clone: One end of the junction is discordant with germline, which a read error may explain. The chain employs TRBV27 and TRBJ2-7; possibly TRBD2 for D (5 bases). The length of the CDR3 is 16 residues. The germline V gene has CDR1 MNHEY and CDR2 SMNVEV (reference sequence). CDR3 sequence (DNA): TGTGCCAGCAGTTTGTTTGGTGGGCTAGCCTACTACGAACAGTACTTC. This sequence encodes CASSLFGGLAYYEQYF.

The chain joins TRBV6-1 to TRBJ2-1, with 9 bases matching TRBD1. The CDR3 spans 15 residues. V lost 3 bases to trimming and J lost 2 bases; unmatched junction nucleotides: 2. CDR1 is MNHNS, CDR2 SASEGT, per germline. CDR3 in amino acids: CASSDRQGAYNEQFF. In DNA, the CDR3 is TGTGCCAGCAGTGACCGACAGGGGGCCTACAATGAGCAGTTCTTC.

The chain is built from TRBV6-1 and TRBJ2-7, with 7 bases identical to TRBD1. V was clipped by 6 bases and J by 6 bases; unmatched bases: 2. The germline gives CDR1 MNHNS, CDR2 SASEGT. This CDR3 spans 11 amino acids. CDR3 residues: CASRRTGEQYF. The CDR3 DNA reads as TGTGCCAGCAGGAGGACAGGCGAGCAGTACTTC.

This chain connects TRBV27 to TRBJ2-7; D might be TRBD1 (6 bases). The CDR3 spans 13 residues. Trimming pared 8 bases from V and 5 bases from J, leaving 16 bases between. CDR1 and CDR2 from the germline V gene are MNHEY and SMNVEV (reference sequence). In DNA form, the CDR3 reads TGTGCCAGCCGTGACTCAGGGGCCCACGAGCAGTACTTC. Its translation is CASRDSGAHEQYF.

The V gene is TRBV6-1, the J gene TRBJ1-1; no clear D. The CDR3 is made up of 12 amino acids. Trimming took 3 bases from V and 5 from J, leaving 7 bases between them. In germline, CDR1 is MNHNS, CDR2 SASEGT. The CDR3 loop is CASSETGTEAFF. Written as DNA, the CDR3 is TGTGCCAGCAGTGAGACGGGAACTGAAGCTTTCTTT.

The chain links TRBV28 to TRBJ2-5; 14 positions match TRBD2. CDR1 MDHEN and CDR2 SYDVKM come from the germline V gene. The CDR3 sequence is 17 residues long. V dropped 3 bases and J dropped 5; count of bases not matched to a gene: 8. CDR3 loop: CASSLTSGRADQETQYF. In DNA, the CDR3 is TGTGCCAGCAGTTTGACTAGCGGGAGGGCCGATCAGGAGACCCAGTACTTC.

The gene calls are TRBV9 and TRBJ2-7, with TRBD1 matching 7 bases. J lost 2 bases, V lost 1 base, and 9 bases had no gene match. The CDR3 is 16 amino acids. Per the germline V gene, CDR1 is SGDLS and CDR2 is YYNGEE. CDR3 DNA sequence: TGTGCCAGCAGCGTAAGGCCTACAGGGGAAGCCTACGAGCAGTACTTC. It translates to CASSVRPTGEAYEQYF.

This sequence joins TRBV29-1 and TRBJ1-3; D might be TRBD1 (6 bases). The germline CDR1 and CDR2 sequences are SQVTM and ANQGSEA. With 4 bases removed from V and 2 bases from J, the gap between germline ends came to 9 bases. The CDR3 spans 13 residues. As DNA, the CDR3 is TGCAGCGTTGTCGACAGGACTGGAAACACCATATATTTT. Amino acid sequence: CSVVDRTGNTIYF.

This chain uses TRBV7-9 with TRBJ2-1, with 9 bases matching TRBD1. CDR1 is SEHNR and CDR2 is FQNEAQ in the germline V gene (reference sequence). With V trimmed by 8 bases and J by 5 bases, 10 bases remained unmatched. This CDR3 region has 15 residues. The CDR3 here is CASSKDRGLDNEQFF. For the CDR3, the DNA is TGTGCCAGCTCCAAGGACAGGGGACTCGACAATGAGCAGTTCTTC.

This clone was counted only a few times. The gene calls are TRBV5-8 and TRBJ1-1, with a tentative D call TRBD1 (5 bases). CDR1 and CDR2 (germline): SGHTS, YDEGEE. The CDR3 extends over 13 amino acids. The V and J ends lost 5 bases and 6 bases respectively, with 14 bases between them. CDR3 sequence reads: CASRTGGGAEAFF. Here the CDR3 DNA reads TGTGCCAGCAGGACTGGTGGGGGGGCTGAAGCTTTCTTT.